The 21 T cell receptor delta chains below were found in one sample sequenced in a study of γδ T cells in repeated Plasmodium falciparum infection. Gammadelta T cells were flow-sorted from PBMC into Vgamma9/Vdelta2+ and Vdelta2-negative populations for bulk analysis. TCRdb re-called clones from the multiplex PCR reads using CATT. This sample has tens of thousands of delta-chain clones, with 0.98% found just once. Material: gamma-delta T cells from blood. All receptors come from a pool of human donors (malaria-infected and uninfected, not separated).

By share, this clone counts as medium-sized. Other DNA sequences from this sample encode an identical CDR3 as well. The rearrangement links TRDV1 to TRDJ1; a weak D match, TRDD2 (5 bases). V dropped 0 bases and J dropped 10 bases, with 30 bases sitting between them. The V gene's germline CDR1 is TSWWSYY and CDR2 QGS. The CDR3 contains 19 residues. DNA of the CDR3: TGTGCTCTTGGGGAACTTCCTCCCTCCCTCATGCTTCCCGAGAGGGGACTCATCTTT. It encodes CALGELPPSLMLPERGLIF.

This clone appeared a few times. This likely traces to a read error, being one base from a far larger clone. Other DNA sequences in this specimen translate into the identical CDR3. This chain links TRDV2 with TRDJ3; TRDD3 aligns across 10 bases. The germline V gene has CDR1 GEAIGNYY and CDR2 EKD. The CDR3 has 20 amino acids. The CDR3 DNA sequence: TGCGCCTGTGACGCGACTGGGGGATCAGCTCGCTCCTGGGACACCCGACAGATGTTTTTC. The encoded protein is CACDATGGSARSWDTRQMFF.

This clone was observed a few times. The protein in TCRdb stems from a much larger clone and differs at residue 5 from this DNA's translation, likely a read error; here the protein is translated from the DNA. The rearrangement joins TRDV2 to TRDJ1; the match to TRDD3 covers 8 bases. Germline loops: CDR1 GEAIGNYY, CDR2 EKD. J was trimmed by 0 bases and V by 3 bases; bases with no gene match: 14. This CDR3 has 18 residues. Here the CDR3 reads CACDALITGGDHTDKLIF. For the CDR3, the DNA is TGTGCCTGTGACGCCTTGATTACTGGGGGGGACCACACCGATAAACTCATCTTT.

The sample holds a few counts of this clone. This likely reflects a read error, since a far larger clone is one base away. The identical CDR3 is also encoded by other nucleotide sequences in the sample. The rearrangement links TRDV1 to TRDJ1; the D gene is possibly TRDD2 (5 bases). The germline V gene has CDR1 TSWWSYY and CDR2 QGS. The CDR3 consists of 20 residues. The CDR3 DNA reads TGTGCTCTTGGGGAACTCGCACCTACTACGGCTGTACTACCCACCGATAAGCTCATCTTT. Its translation: CALGELAPTTAVLPTDKLIF.

This clone showed up just a few times. TCRdb assigns this DNA the protein of a much larger clone, which departs from its translation at residue 9; this likely reflects a read error, and the protein shown comes from translating the DNA. The chain joins TRDV2 to TRDJ1; 8 nucleotides match TRDD3. Since TCRdb gives no J gene, matching the DNA to germline was used here to assign it. The germline CDR1 and CDR2 sequences are GEAIGNYY and EKD. V lost 0 bases and J lost 2; bases outside the gene matches: 16. The CDR3 sequence is 19 residues long. The CDR3 coding sequence is TGTGCCTGTGACACCGTTGGGGGATGTAGTGTGGGCATAACCGATAAACTCATCTTT. Its translation: CACDTVGGCSVGITDKLIF.

A few counts support this clone. A far larger clone is one nucleotide away, so this likely arose from a read error. Different DNA sequences within this sample yield the same CDR3. The V call is TRDV1, the J call TRDJ1; 7 bases fit TRDD2. The J gene, missing from TCRdb, was assigned here through DNA to germline matching. CDR3 length: 23 residues. Germline V gene data show CDR1 as TSWWSYY and CDR2 as QGS. The CDR3, as DNA: TGTGCTCTTGGGGAACTTTCCATTTCCTACCAGGGGGGGTCCATCACCTACACCGACAAACTCATCTTT. Protein sequence: CALGELSISYQGGSITYTDKLIF.

This clone has only a few counts. A read error is the likely source, as a far larger clone sits one nucleotide away. Other DNA sequences within the sample encode an identical CDR3. The chain uses TRDV1 and TRDJ1; possible D gene TRDD2, 5 bases. This CDR3 is 18 amino acids long. CDR1 TSWWSYY and CDR2 QGS come from the germline V gene. CDR3 sequence: CALGDFPPFPGRTDKLIF. In DNA form, the CDR3 reads TGTGCTCTTGGGGACTTTCCACCGTTTCCTGGTCGAACCGATAAACTAATCTTT.

As for this clone: This likely traces to a read error, being one base from a far larger clone. Additional DNA sequences in this sample encode the identical CDR3. The chain is built from TRDV2 and TRDJ1, with 7 positions matching TRDD3. V dropped 0 bases and J dropped 3; count of bases not matched to a gene: 15. Germline V gives CDR1 GEAIGNYY, CDR2 EKD. The CDR3 has 18 residues. CDR3 loop: CACDTVGTWGDGADKLIF. DNA for the CDR3: TGTGCCTGTGACACCGTAGGTACCTGGGGGGACGGGGCCGATAAACTCATCTTT.

This clone was observed a few times. For this DNA, TCRdb reports the protein of a much larger clone, which diverges at residue 16, most likely from a read error; the protein presented here is translated directly from the DNA. CDR3 DNA: TGTGCCTGTGACACCGAGGGGTCCAGGAACTGGGGGATACGCACCAATAAACTCATCTTT. Amino acid sequence: CACDTEGSRNWGIRTNKLIF. The chain employs TRDV2 and TRDJ1, with 13 positions matching TRDD3. In the absence of a J gene in TCRdb, the DNA was matched to germline to assign it here. Germline CDR1 GEAIGNYY, CDR2 EKD. The CDR3 has 20 amino acids.

Only a few counts were recorded for this clone. The TCRdb record carries a much larger clone's protein, which differs from this DNA's translation at residue 5; a read error is the likely cause, and the protein listed here is the DNA translation. The J gene is TRDJ1, the V gene TRDV1; TRDD2 agrees at 9 bases. Germline V gives CDR1 TSWWSYY, CDR2 QGS. This CDR3 is 19 amino acids long. Here the CDR3 reads CALGDPGLPTWDLNDKLTF. The CDR3 DNA sequence: TGTGCTCTTGGGGACCCTGGCCTTCCTACTTGGGACCTAAACGATAAACTCACCTTT.

Of note for this clone: The protein held in TCRdb is that of a much larger clone and does not match this DNA's translation at residue 3, likely because of a read error; the protein shown is translated from the DNA. This chain connects TRDV2 to TRDJ1; TRDD3 aligns across 10 bases. Assignment of the J gene here rests on matching the DNA to germline, because TCRdb gives none. Germline V gene sequence: CDR1 GEAIGNYY, CDR2 EKD. The CDR3 sequence is 16 residues long. The CDR3 spells CASDNLGDNMTDKLIF. The CDR3 DNA is TGTGCCAGTGACAACCTGGGGGATAATATGACCGATAAACTCATCTTT.

For this clone: The likely explanation is a read error, given a far larger clone one base away. This sample also contains other DNA sequences that code for the same CDR3. The J gene is TRDJ1, the V gene TRDV2; TRDD3 aligns across 8 bases. The J gene, missing from TCRdb, was assigned here through DNA to germline matching. The CDR3 is 16 residues long. The junction had 10 bases not matched to a gene; V was cut back by 3 bases and J by 2 bases. In germline, CDR1 is GEAIGNYY, CDR2 EKD. The CDR3 DNA follows: TGTGCCTGTGACTCTGTACTGGGGGGAGGAACCGATAAACTCATCTTT. As protein: CACDSVLGGGTDKLIF.

Regarding this clone: TCRdb's protein, taken from a much larger clone, differs from this DNA's translation at residue 13, likely owing to a read error; the protein displayed comes from the DNA. V gene TRDV1 combines with J gene TRDJ1; 10 nucleotides match TRDD3. Assignment of the J gene here rests on matching the DNA to germline, because TCRdb gives none. The CDR3 loop spans 16 amino acids. Looked up from germline, CDR1 is TSWWSYY and CDR2 is QGS. The CDR3 DNA reads as TGTGCTTTAAGAACTGGGGGATTGGTGTACACCGATAGACTCATCTTT. This encodes CALRTGGLVYTDRLIF.

This clone turned up a few times. TCRdb's listed protein matches a much larger clone and diverges from this DNA's translation at residue 5, likely through a read error; the protein shown comes from the DNA. V is TRDV2 and J is TRDJ1; D unclear. Germline matching of the DNA provided the J gene here, since TCRdb leaves it blank. V shed 3 bases and J shed 0 bases, with 22 bases lying between them. From germline, CDR1 is GEAIGNYY and CDR2 EKD. CDR3 length: 18 amino acids. CDR3 sequence: CACDEVWPFLSHTDKLIF. The CDR3 DNA reads as TGTGCCTGTGACGAGGTGTGGCCGTTCTTATCCCACACCGATAAACTCATCTTT.

This clone has ten or more counts. This is likely an artifact of a read error, given a far larger clone one base away. In the same sample, other DNA sequences code for this CDR3. V is TRDV1 and J is TRDJ1; 11 nucleotides match TRDD3. Here the J gene was assigned by germline matching of the DNA, as TCRdb has none. Trimming took 3 bases from V and 5 from J; bases not matched to a gene: 20. Per germline, CDR1 TSWWSYY and CDR2 QGS. This CDR3 has 20 residues. The CDR3 DNA follows: TGTGCTCTTGGGGAGCGTGAGACGCAGTACTGGGGGATAACTGAAGATAAACTCATCTTT. This gives the protein CALGERETQYWGITEDKLIF.

This clone was seen only a few times. TCRdb's protein, taken from a much larger clone, differs from this DNA's translation at residue 7, likely owing to a read error; the protein displayed comes from the DNA. The rearrangement joins TRDV1 to TRDJ1; TRDD3 aligns across 9 bases. Trimming removed 3 bases from V and 0 bases from J; junction bases left unmatched: 17. This CDR3 has 20 amino acids. From germline, CDR1 is TSWWSYY and CDR2 QGS. The CDR3 bases are TGTGCTCTTGGGGAGGCCCTCCTACTGGGGGACTACGATTACACCGATAAACTCATCTTT. This codes for CALGEALLLGDYDYTDKLIF.

This clone was detected a few times. TCRdb's entry gives the protein of a much larger clone, which mismatches this DNA's translation at residue 7, likely from a read error; the protein reported here is translated from the DNA. The rearrangement joins TRDV2 to TRDJ1; 9 nucleotides align to TRDD3. Because TCRdb records no J gene, it was assigned here through a match of the DNA to germline. Losses at the gene ends were 3 bases for V and 1 base for J; bases not matched to a gene: 14. Germline V gene data show CDR1 as GEAIGNYY and CDR2 as EKD. This CDR3 has 18 residues. For the CDR3, the DNA is TGTGCCTGTGACGGGAGTGCTGGGGGATCCATCCCCACCGATAAACTCATCTTT. Its protein is CACDGSAGGSIPTDKLIF.

This clone was seen ten or more times. The amino acid sequence in TCRdb belongs to a much larger clone and departs from this DNA's translation at residue 22, likely a sequencing read error; the sequence shown is translated from the DNA. V is TRDV1 and J is TRDJ1; the match to TRDD3 covers 12 bases. CDR1 is TSWWSYY and CDR2 is QGS in the germline V gene. This CDR3 region has 23 residues. CDR3 sequence reads: CALGELWPDWGIQVRTYTDKLTF. The CDR3, as DNA: TGTGCTCTTGGGGAACTTTGGCCCGACTGGGGGATACAGGTCCGCACTTACACCGATAAACTCACCTTT.

In regard to this clone: This DNA's translation differs at residue 14 from TCRdb's protein, which comes from a much larger clone; a read error is likely, and the protein shown is translated from the DNA. The chain joins TRDV1 to TRDJ1, with 11 bases fitting TRDD3. The J gene is absent in TCRdb and was assigned here via DNA matching to germline. This CDR3 has 24 amino acids. Looked up from germline, CDR1 is TSWWSYY and CDR2 is QGS. After removal of 1 base from V and 0 bases from J, the junction contained 25 bases not matched to a gene. In DNA form, the CDR3 reads TGTGCTCTTGGGGAACCTCGTTATGGGCTACTGGGGGATATGCCAATCCTATACACCGATAAACTCATCTTT. It codes for CALGEPRYGLLGDMPILYTDKLIF.

Concerning this clone: The protein in TCRdb stems from a much larger clone and differs at residue 5 from this DNA's translation, likely a read error; here the protein is translated from the DNA. This chain uses TRDV2 with TRDJ1; D remains unclear. TCRdb does not report a J gene; here it was assigned by matching the DNA to germline references. Germline-derived CDR1 and CDR2 are GEAIGNYY and EKD. Trimming stripped 3 bases from V and 1 base from J, with 23 bases between. The CDR3 extends over 18 amino acids. The CDR3 is CACDAVSIAPRITDKLIF. CDR3 sequence (DNA): TGTGCCTGTGACGCCGTGTCGATAGCGCCCAGAATCACCGATAAACTCATCTTT.

This clone was observed a handful of times. The protein TCRdb lists belongs to a much larger clone and differs from this DNA's translation at residue 13, which points to a read error; the protein shown is made from the DNA. The chain combines TRDV1 with TRDJ1, with D possibly TRDD3 on 6 matching bases. The J gene, left out of TCRdb, was set here by checking the DNA against germline. The V gene's germline CDR1 is TSWWSYY and CDR2 QGS. The CDR3 runs to 18 residues. Trimming shortened V by 0 bases and J by 4 bases, and 21 bases separated the two germline ends. DNA of the CDR3: TGTGCTCTTGGGGAACTGGCAGTGGGGGTTCCGTACATCGATAAACTCATCTTT. Translation gives CALGELAVGVPYIDKLIF.